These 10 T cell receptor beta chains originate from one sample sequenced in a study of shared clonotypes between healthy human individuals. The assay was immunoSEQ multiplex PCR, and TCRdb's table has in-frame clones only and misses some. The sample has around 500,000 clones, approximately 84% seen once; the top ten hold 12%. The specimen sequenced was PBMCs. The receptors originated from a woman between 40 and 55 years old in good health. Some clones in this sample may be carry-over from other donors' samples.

CDR3 DNA sequence: TGCGCCAGCAGCTTGGCCGGGCAGGGAGATGGCTACACCTTC. Amino acids: CASSLAGQGDGYTF. V and J are TRBV5-1 and TRBJ1-2, with a tentative D call TRBD1 (5 bases). Trimming left V 0 bases short and J 6 bases short, with 12 bases between. Germline V lookup: CDR1 SGHRS, CDR2 YFSETQ. This CDR3 has 14 amino acids.

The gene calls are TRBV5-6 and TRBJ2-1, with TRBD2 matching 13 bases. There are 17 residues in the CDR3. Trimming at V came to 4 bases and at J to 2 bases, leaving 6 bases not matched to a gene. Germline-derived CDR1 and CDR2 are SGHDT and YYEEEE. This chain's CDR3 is CASSPGLAGWAYNEQFF. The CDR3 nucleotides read TGTGCCAGCAGCCCGGGACTAGCGGGATGGGCCTACAATGAGCAGTTCTTC.

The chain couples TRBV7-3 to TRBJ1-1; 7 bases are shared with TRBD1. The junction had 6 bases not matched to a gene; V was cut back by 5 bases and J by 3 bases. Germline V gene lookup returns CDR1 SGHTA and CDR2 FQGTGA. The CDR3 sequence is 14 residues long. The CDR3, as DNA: TGTGCCAGCAGCCCAGACAGGGTCCACACTGAAGCTTTCTTT. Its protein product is CASSPDRVHTEAFF.

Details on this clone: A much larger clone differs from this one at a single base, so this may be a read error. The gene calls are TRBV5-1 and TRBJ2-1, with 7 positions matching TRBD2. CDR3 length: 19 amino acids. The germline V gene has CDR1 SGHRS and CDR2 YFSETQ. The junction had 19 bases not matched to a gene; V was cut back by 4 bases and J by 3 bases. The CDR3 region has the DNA TGCGCCAGCAGCCTCTTCGTGCTGTCGGCTAGCGGAAACTACAATGAGCAGTTCTTC. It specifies CASSLFVLSASGNYNEQFF.

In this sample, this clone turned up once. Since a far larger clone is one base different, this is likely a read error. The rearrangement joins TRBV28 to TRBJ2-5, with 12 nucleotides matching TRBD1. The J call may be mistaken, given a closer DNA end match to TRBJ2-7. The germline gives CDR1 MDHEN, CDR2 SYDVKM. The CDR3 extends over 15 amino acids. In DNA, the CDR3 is TGTGCCAGCAGTACCGGGACAGGGGGCCAGTACGAGCAGTACTTC. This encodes CASSTGTGGQYEQYF.

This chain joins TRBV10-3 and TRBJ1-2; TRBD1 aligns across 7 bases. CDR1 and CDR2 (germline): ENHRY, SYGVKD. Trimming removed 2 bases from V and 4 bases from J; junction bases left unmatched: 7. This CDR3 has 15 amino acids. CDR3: CAISEPGGGTYGYTF. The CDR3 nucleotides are TGTGCCATCAGTGAGCCAGGGGGGGGAACCTATGGCTACACCTTC.

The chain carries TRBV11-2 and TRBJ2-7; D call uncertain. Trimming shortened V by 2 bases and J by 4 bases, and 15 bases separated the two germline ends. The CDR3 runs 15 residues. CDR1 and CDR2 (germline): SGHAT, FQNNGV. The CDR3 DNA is TGTGCCAGCAGCTTAAGATCATCGGTTCCTTACGAGCAGTACTTC. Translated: CASSLRSSVPYEQYF.

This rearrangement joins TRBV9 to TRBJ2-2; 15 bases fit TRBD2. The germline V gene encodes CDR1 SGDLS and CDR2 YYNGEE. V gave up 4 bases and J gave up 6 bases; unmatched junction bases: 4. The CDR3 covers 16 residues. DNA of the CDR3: TGTGCCAGCAGCCCCGGACTAGCGGGAGGGGCCGGGGAGCTGTTTTTT. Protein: CASSPGLAGGAGELFF.

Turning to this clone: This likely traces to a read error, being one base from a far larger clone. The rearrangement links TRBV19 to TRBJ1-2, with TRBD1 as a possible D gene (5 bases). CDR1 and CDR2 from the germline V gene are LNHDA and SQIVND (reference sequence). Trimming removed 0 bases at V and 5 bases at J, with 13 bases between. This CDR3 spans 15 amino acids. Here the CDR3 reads CASSIEHRLGYGYTF. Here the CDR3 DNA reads TGTGCCAGTAGTATAGAGCACAGGCTAGGGTATGGCTACACCTTC.

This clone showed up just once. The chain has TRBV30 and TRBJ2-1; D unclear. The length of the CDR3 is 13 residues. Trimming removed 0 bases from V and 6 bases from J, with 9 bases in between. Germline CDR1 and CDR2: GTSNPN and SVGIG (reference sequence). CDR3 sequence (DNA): TGTGCCTGGAGTGTAACCCCGGGCAATGAGCAGTTCTTC. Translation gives CAWSVTPGNEQFF.